The following is a T cell receptor beta chain sequence with its context. From germline, CDR1 is MNHNS and CDR2 SASEGT. This CDR3 is 16 amino acids long. The trim removed 4 bases at V and 3 bases at J, leaving 6 bases unmatched. This sample was taken from a study of technical replicates of blood from a handful of donors. This table comes from immunoSEQ multiplex PCR, and its TCRdb copy is limited to in-frame clones, with some not included. The sample consists of about 89,000 clones, roughly 94% of them appearing once. V and J are TRBV6-1 and TRBJ2-5, with 12 positions matching TRBD2. The sequenced material came from T cells isolated from PBMCs. The source of this sequence is a human donor in good health. The CDR3 bases are TGTGCCAGCAGTGCTCGGAGACTAGCGGGAGAAGAGACCCAGTACTTC. Protein product: CASSARRLAGEETQYF.